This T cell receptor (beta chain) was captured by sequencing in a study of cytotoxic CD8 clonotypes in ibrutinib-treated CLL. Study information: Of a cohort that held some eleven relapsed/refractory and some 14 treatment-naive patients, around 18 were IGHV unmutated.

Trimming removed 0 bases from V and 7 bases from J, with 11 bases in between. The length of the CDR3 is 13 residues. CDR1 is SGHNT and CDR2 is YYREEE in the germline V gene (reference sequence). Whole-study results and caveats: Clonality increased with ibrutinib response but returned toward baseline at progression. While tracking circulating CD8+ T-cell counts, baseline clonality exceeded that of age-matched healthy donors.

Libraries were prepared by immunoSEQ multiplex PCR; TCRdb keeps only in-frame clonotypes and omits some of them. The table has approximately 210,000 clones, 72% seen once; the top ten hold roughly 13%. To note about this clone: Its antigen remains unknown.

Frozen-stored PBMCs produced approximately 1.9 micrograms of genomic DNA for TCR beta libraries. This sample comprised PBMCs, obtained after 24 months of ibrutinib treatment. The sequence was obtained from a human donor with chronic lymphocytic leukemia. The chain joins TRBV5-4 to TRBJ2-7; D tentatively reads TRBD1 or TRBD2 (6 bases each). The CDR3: CASSLAGAEEQYF. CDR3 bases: TGTGCCAGCAGCTTGGCGGGGGCCGAGGAGCAGTACTTC.